What follows describes a single T cell receptor beta chain. This CDR3 is built from 17 residues. Trimming cost V 4 bases and J 4 bases; bases outside gene matches: 13. Per germline, CDR1 LGHNA and CDR2 YSLEER. The source of the sample is a study of blood T cell repertoires in COVID-19. The overall study: Sites in the United States, Italy and Spain provided acute and convalescent COVID-19 samples. The analysed material was cDNA or gDNA that came from T cells, B-cell-depleted T cells, or PBMCs.

Original data processing: Estimation of nucleated cell counts relied on the amplification of reference gene primers. The protocol was immunoSEQ multiplex PCR, while the TCRdb copy is restricted to in-frame clones and leaves out a portion. That table gives V, J and clone size, and the DNA gave D and trimming. The repertoire holds approximately 200,000 clones, with roughly 89% as singletons. The sequencing sample was made of peripheral blood. The clonotype originates from a man in his 60s who had recovered from COVID-19. This sequence joins TRBV4-3 and TRBJ2-1, with TRBD2 matching 7 bases. The CDR3 DNA reads as TGCGCCAGCAGCCCCGTTCTGGGCGGGGGAGTTTACAATGAGCAGTTCTTC. Translated, it gives CASSPVLGGGVYNEQFF.